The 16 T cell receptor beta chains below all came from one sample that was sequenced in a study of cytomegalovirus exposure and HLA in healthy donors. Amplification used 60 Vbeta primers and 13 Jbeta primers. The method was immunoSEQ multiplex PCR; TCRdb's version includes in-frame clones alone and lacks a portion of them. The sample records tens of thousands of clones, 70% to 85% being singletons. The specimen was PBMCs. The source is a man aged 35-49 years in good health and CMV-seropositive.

DNA for the CDR3: TGTGCCAGCAGCGTATCCGACAGGCACGAGCAGTACTTC. It specifies CASSVSDRHEQYF. The V and J genes are TRBV9 and TRBJ2-7, with D perhaps matching TRBD1 (6 bases). The CDR3 is 13 amino acids. The germline gives CDR1 SGDLS, CDR2 YYNGEE. Trimming removed 1 base at V and 5 bases at J, with 10 bases between.

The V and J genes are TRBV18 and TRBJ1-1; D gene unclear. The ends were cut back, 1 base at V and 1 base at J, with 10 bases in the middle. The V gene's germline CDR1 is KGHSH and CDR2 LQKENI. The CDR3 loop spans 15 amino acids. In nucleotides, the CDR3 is TGTGCCAGCTCACCACAAAACAACCCGAACACTGAAGCTTTCTTT. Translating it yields CASSPQNNPNTEAFF.

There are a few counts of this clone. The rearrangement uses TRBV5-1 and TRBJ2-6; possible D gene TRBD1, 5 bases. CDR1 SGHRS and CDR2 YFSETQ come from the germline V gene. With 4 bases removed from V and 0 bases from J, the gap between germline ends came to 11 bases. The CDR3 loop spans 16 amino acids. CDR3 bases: TGCGCCAGCAGCGGACACACCCCCTCTGGGGCCAACGTCCTGACTTTC. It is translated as CASSGHTPSGANVLTF.

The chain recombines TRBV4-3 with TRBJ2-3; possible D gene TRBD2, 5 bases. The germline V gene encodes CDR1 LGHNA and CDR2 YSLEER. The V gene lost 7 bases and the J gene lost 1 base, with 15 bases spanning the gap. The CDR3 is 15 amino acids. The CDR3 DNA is TGCGCCAGCACGCCGGACTTTTTAGGCACAGATACGCAGTATTTT. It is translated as CASTPDFLGTDTQYF.

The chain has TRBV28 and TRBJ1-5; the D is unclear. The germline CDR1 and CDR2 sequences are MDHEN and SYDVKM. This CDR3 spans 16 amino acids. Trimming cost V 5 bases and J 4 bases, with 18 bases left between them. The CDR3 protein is CASSRRAGRGNQPQHF. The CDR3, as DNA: TGTGCCAGCAGTAGGCGGGCGGGGAGAGGTAATCAGCCCCAGCATTTT.

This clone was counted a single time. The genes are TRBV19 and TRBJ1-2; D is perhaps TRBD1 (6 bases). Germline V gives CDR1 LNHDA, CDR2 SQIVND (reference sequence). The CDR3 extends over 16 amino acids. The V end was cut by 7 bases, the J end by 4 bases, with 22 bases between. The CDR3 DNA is TGTGCCAGTACCCCTCAGGATACAGGGACAATCTATGGCTACACCTTC. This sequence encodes CASTPQDTGTIYGYTF.

The CDR3 DNA is TGTGCCATCAAGAGGGAAGCGGGAGGTTATCGCACAGATACGCAGTATTTT. This sequence encodes CAIKREAGGYRTDTQYF. The V and J genes are TRBV10-3 and TRBJ2-3; 9 nucleotides line up with TRBD2. The V and J ends lost 7 bases and 1 base, in that order; junction bases with no gene match: 12. This CDR3 has 17 amino acids. The germline V gene has CDR1 ENHRY and CDR2 SYGVKD.

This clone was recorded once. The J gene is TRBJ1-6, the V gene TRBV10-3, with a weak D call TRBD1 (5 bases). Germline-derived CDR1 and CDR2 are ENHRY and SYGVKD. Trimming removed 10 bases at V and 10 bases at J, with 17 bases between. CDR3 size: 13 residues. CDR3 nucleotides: TGTGCCACCTCCCGGGGGGGAGGATCACCCCTCCACTTT. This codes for CATSRGGGSPLHF.

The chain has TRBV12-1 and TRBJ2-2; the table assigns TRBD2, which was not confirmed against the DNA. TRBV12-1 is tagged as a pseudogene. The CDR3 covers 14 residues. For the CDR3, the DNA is TGTGCCAGCAGCCCCCCTCCGGGGGGCGGGGAGCTGTTTTTT. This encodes CASSPPPGGGELFF.

CDR3 DNA: TGTGCCAGCAGCGCGACCGGGACAGGGCAACAGCCCCAGCATTTT. This sequence encodes CASSATGTGQQPQHF. The chain couples TRBV9 to TRBJ1-5, with 9 bases that match TRBD1. The germline V gene encodes CDR1 SGDLS and CDR2 YYNGEE. V shed 3 bases and J 7 bases; nucleotides not matched to a gene: 8. The CDR3 loop spans 15 amino acids.

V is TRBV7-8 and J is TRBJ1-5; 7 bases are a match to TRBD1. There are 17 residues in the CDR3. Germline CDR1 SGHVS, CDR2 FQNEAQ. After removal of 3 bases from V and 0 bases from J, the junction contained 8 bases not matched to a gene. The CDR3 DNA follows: TGTGCCAGCAGCTTTGGGGACAGATTTTATAGCAATCAGCCCCAGCATTTT. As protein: CASSFGDRFYSNQPQHF.

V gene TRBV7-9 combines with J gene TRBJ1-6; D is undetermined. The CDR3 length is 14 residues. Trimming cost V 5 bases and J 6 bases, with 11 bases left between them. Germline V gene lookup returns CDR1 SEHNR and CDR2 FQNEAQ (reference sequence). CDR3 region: CASSHVTPNSPLHF. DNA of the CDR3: TGTGCCAGCAGCCACGTGACACCTAATTCACCCCTCCACTTT.

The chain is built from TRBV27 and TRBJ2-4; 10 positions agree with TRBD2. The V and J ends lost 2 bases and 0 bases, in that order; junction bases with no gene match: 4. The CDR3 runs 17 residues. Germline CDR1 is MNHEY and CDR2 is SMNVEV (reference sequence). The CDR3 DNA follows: TGTGCCAGCAGTTTAAGCGGGGGGGGAATAGCCAAAAACATTCAGTACTTC. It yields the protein CASSLSGGGIAKNIQYF.

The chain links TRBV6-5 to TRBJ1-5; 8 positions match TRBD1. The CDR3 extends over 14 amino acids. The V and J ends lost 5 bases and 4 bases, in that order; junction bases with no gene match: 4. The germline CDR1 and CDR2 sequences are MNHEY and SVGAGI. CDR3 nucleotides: TGTGCCAGCAGTGAACGGACAGGGAATCAGCCCCAGCATTTT. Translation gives CASSERTGNQPQHF.

CDR3 in amino acids: CASGGTATYGYTF. CDR3 bases: TGTGCCAGCGGTGGGACAGCGACCTATGGCTACACCTTC. The V and J genes are TRBV25-1 and TRBJ1-2; 7 bases line up with TRBD1. The CDR3 length is 13 residues. Per germline, CDR1 MGHDK and CDR2 SYGVNS. V was clipped by 8 bases and J by 4 bases; unmatched bases: 7.

This chain's CDR3 is CAWGGDRGLRAFF. CDR3 nucleotides: TGTGCCTGGGGGGGGGACAGGGGCCTCCGAGCTTTCTTT. The V and J genes are TRBV30 and TRBJ1-1, with 10 bases that match TRBD1. Losses at the gene ends were 5 bases for V and 10 bases for J; bases not matched to a gene: 10. Germline CDR1 GTSNPN, CDR2 SVGIG (reference sequence). The length of the CDR3 is 13 residues. The full variable domain, in which reference TRBV30 and TRBJ1-1 provide the parts outside the CDR3, is SQTIHQWPATLVQPVGSPLSLECTVEGTSNPNLYWYRQAAGRGLQLLFYSVGIGQISSEVPQNLSASRPQDRQFILSSKKLLLSDSGFYLCAWGGDRGLRAFFGQGTRLTVV.